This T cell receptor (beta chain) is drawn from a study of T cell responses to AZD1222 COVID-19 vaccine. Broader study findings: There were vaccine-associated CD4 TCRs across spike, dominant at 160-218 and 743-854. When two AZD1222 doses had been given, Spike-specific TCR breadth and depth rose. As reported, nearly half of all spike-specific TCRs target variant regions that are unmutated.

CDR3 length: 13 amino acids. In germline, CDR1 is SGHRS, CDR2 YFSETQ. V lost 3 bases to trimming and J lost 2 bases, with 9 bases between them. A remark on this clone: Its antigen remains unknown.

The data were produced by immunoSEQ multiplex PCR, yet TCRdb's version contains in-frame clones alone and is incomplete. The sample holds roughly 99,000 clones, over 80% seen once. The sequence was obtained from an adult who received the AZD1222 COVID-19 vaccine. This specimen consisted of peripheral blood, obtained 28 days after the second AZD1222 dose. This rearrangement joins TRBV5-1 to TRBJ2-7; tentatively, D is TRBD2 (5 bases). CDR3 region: CASSWRSPYEQYF. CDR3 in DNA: TGCGCCAGCAGCTGGAGGTCTCCCTACGAGCAGTACTTC.